Listed below are T cell receptor beta chains from one sample, sequenced in a study of T cells expressing NK-cell markers. No DNA is given; TCRdb re-called the 5' RACE reads and lists each CDR3 protein once. The sample totals some 190,000 distinct CDR3 sequences. Sequencing was carried out using blood T cells: a sorted CD56 or NKG2C T cell subset, CD4+ or CD8+ T cells, or bulk PBMC T cells (not recorded which). Source of these receptors: a man aged 18-70 years in good health. Both conserved end residues are part of each CDR3.

CDR3aa	j_gene	v_gene
CASSLTPDRVNEQYF	TRBJ2-7	TRBV7-3
CASSHGTSGAQGETQYF	TRBJ2-5	TRBV5-8
CASSSPAAGGHEQYF	TRBJ2-7	TRBV9
CAISESDTDNEQFF	TRBJ2-1	TRBV10-3
CASSPLGSGSSDSTDTQYF	TRBJ2-3	TRBV4-2
CASSEAASGYYEQYF	TRBJ2-7	TRBV2
CASSSREGLAAGELFF	TRBJ2-2	TRBV11-3
CASSFDRGWGAFF	TRBJ1-1	TRBV5-1
CASSPRDRGVYEQYF	TRBJ2-7	TRBV6-1
CASSAGTAQDEQFF	TRBJ2-1	TRBV7-8
CASSITGGGEQYF	TRBJ2-7	TRBV19
CATSSRKGSHTQYF	TRBJ2-3	TRBV15
CASSSGYPSYEQYF	TRBJ2-7	TRBV7-9
CASSLGLETGEQFF	TRBJ2-1	TRBV28
CASSIARVPYEQYF	TRBJ2-7	TRBV19
CASSSGENQPQHF	TRBJ1-5	TRBV12-3/TRBV12-4
CASSHVDSAVLVQGTQYF	TRBJ2-3	TRBV3-1
CASSVGSGDYNEQFF	TRBJ2-1	TRBV2
CASSEYGEGYGYTF	TRBJ1-2	TRBV25-1
CASSLEFSGGDSYNEQFF	TRBJ2-1	TRBV11-2
CASSPVGDYGYTF	TRBJ1-2	TRBV27
CASSDSGGAGDEQFF	TRBJ2-1	TRBV6-4
CSAGPTGTPGEAFF	TRBJ1-1	TRBV20-1
CASSSTGAIKAFF	TRBJ1-1	TRBV7-2
CASSPAGQTSTDTQYF	TRBJ2-3	TRBV5-1
CASSQSIRARAKSTDTQYF	TRBJ2-3	TRBV23-1
CASSQAGGSSYEQYF	TRBJ2-7	TRBV4-1
CSASGQGVYGYTF	TRBJ1-2	TRBV20-1
CASSILAVTNTGELFF	TRBJ2-2	TRBV19
CASSVTFRGTYEQYF	TRBJ2-7	TRBV6-1
CSALGLAETNEQFF	TRBJ2-1	TRBV20-1
CASGERGATGETQYF	TRBJ2-5	TRBV12-3/TRBV12-4
CATSEARESTDTQYF	TRBJ2-3	TRBV24-1
CASSPLVAGYDTQYF	TRBJ2-3	TRBV14
CASSSRGFGNTEAFF	TRBJ1-1	TRBV7-8
CASSTWSGPSEQETQYF	TRBJ2-5	TRBV7-9
CARKWGQGGRTYEQYF	TRBJ2-7	TRBV6-1
CASSLIGSEGSTEAFF	TRBJ1-1	TRBV27
CSAVEAGAGADEQFF	TRBJ2-1	TRBV20-1
CASSPKDRSSYNEQFF	TRBJ2-1	TRBV18
CASSPGSGDEKLFF	TRBJ1-4	TRBV2
CASSFPPGYNQPQHF	TRBJ1-5	TRBV7-8
CASSSPVGSLPYEQYF	TRBJ2-7	TRBV19
CASSPKSNQPQHF	TRBJ1-5	TRBV27
CSVGSPGEYEQYF	TRBJ2-7	TRBV29-1
CASSQAPGGPDTQYF	TRBJ2-3	TRBV14